These T cell receptor beta chains were read from a single sample in a study of T cells after yellow fever vaccination. TCRdb called the 5' RACE reads again in MiXCR, with one record for every CDR3 protein. Of about 330,000 distinct CDR3 sequences in the sample, 4.1% were seen once. The material was PBMCs, obtained 5 days after the yellow fever booster vaccination. The receptors derive from a man aged 18-30 years who received the YFV17D yellow fever vaccine. Both conserved end residues are part of each CDR3. Each record gives: CDR3 DNA, CDR3 protein, J gene, D gene, clone size, CDR3 length, V gene. D genes are given only for firm matches. A clone size is listed for some rows: how often the clone was seen (once, few, many), or a class if it is expanded.

CDR3nt: TGTGCCAGCAGCTTAGGGCTAGCGGGCTATCAAGAGACCCAGTACTTC
CDR3aa: CASSLGLAGYQETQYF
j_gene: TRBJ2-5
d_gene: TRBD2
abundance: few
len: 16
v_gene: TRBV7-8

CDR3nt: TGTGCCAGCGGCCGATACACAGATACGCAGTATTTT
CDR3aa: CASGRYTDTQYF
j_gene: TRBJ2-3
d_gene: -
abundance: many
len: 12
v_gene: TRBV9

CDR3nt: TGTGCCAGCTGGGACTATGGCTACACCTTC
CDR3aa: CASWDYGYTF
j_gene: TRBJ1-2
d_gene: -
abundance: few
len: 10
v_gene: TRBV6-6

CDR3nt: TGTGCCAGCAGCTTAATTGGCGGGGGGGCCAATGAGCAGTTCTTC
CDR3aa: CASSLIGGGANEQFF
j_gene: TRBJ2-1
d_gene: TRBD2
abundance: few
len: 15
v_gene: TRBV11-2

CDR3nt: TGCGCCAGCAGCCTCCAGGGTGGTAATGAAAAACTGTTTTTT
CDR3aa: CASSLQGGNEKLFF
j_gene: TRBJ1-4
d_gene: -
abundance: many
len: 14
v_gene: TRBV4-3

CDR3nt: TGTGCCAGCAGTTTTGGACAAAGCTCCTATAATTCACCCCTCCACTTT
CDR3aa: CASSFGQSSYNSPLHF
j_gene: TRBJ1-6
d_gene: -
abundance: -
len: 16
v_gene: TRBV12-3/TRBV12-4

CDR3nt: TGTGCCAGAGGGGCCCACCTGGCTCTCACAGATACGCAGTATTTT
CDR3aa: CARGAHLALTDTQYF
j_gene: TRBJ2-3
d_gene: -
abundance: few
len: 15
v_gene: TRBV7-2

CDR3nt: TGCGCCAGCAGCCAATCCGGGACAGCGAACACTGAAGCTTTCTTT
CDR3aa: CASSQSGTANTEAFF
j_gene: TRBJ1-1
d_gene: TRBD1
abundance: -
len: 15
v_gene: TRBV4-1

CDR3nt: TGTGCCAGCAGCTTAGGTAGCGGGGACCCCTACGAGCAGTACTTC
CDR3aa: CASSLGSGDPYEQYF
j_gene: TRBJ2-7
d_gene: TRBD2
abundance: many
len: 15
v_gene: TRBV11-2

CDR3nt: TGTGCCAGCAGCCCCTTTGGGGGTAGCACCGGGGAGCTGTTTTTT
CDR3aa: CASSPFGGSTGELFF
j_gene: TRBJ2-2
d_gene: -
abundance: few
len: 15
v_gene: TRBV7-3

CDR3nt: TGCGCCAGCAGCTTGGTTACAGATAGGGACGAGCAGTACTTC
CDR3aa: CASSLVTDRDEQYF
j_gene: TRBJ2-7
d_gene: -
abundance: -
len: 14
v_gene: TRBV5-1

CDR3nt: TGCGCCAGCAGCCACGGTACTCTGGGGCCCCGCGGGAACATTCAGTACTTC
CDR3aa: CASSHGTLGPRGNIQYF
j_gene: TRBJ2-4
d_gene: -
abundance: -
len: 17
v_gene: TRBV4-3

CDR3nt: TGCAGTGCTAGAAGGCAGGGTCTACGCGACGAGCAGTTCTTC
CDR3aa: CSARRQGLRDEQFF
j_gene: TRBJ2-1
d_gene: -
abundance: -
len: 14
v_gene: TRBV20-1

CDR3nt: TGCGCCAGCAGTGATAGGGGGCGTGGAGACAATCAGCCCCAGCATTTT
CDR3aa: CASSDRGRGDNQPQHF
j_gene: TRBJ1-5
d_gene: TRBD1
abundance: -
len: 16
v_gene: TRBV10-2

CDR3nt: TGTGCCAGCAGTTTAGGCTTTAGGGATGGCACTGAAGCTTTCTTT
CDR3aa: CASSLGFRDGTEAFF
j_gene: TRBJ1-1
d_gene: -
abundance: -
len: 15
v_gene: TRBV12-3/TRBV12-4

CDR3nt: TGTGCCAGCAGCTTGGGACTTCACCAAGAGACCCAGTACTTC
CDR3aa: CASSLGLHQETQYF
j_gene: TRBJ2-5
d_gene: -
abundance: many
len: 14
v_gene: TRBV7-2

CDR3nt: TGTGCCACCAGCCCTGGACTAGCGGGCCAAGAGACCCAGTACTTC
CDR3aa: CATSPGLAGQETQYF
j_gene: TRBJ2-5
d_gene: TRBD2
abundance: -
len: 15
v_gene: TRBV15

CDR3nt: TGTGCCAGCAGCTTACTGGGAACCGGGGAGCTGTTTTTT
CDR3aa: CASSLLGTGELFF
j_gene: TRBJ2-2
d_gene: -
abundance: many
len: 13
v_gene: TRBV7-9

CDR3nt: TGTGCCAGCAGCTACCCCCCGCTGGTACCTCAGTACTTC
CDR3aa: CASSYPPLVPQYF
j_gene: TRBJ2-4
d_gene: -
abundance: -
len: 13
v_gene: TRBV7-2

CDR3nt: TGTGCCATCAGTGAGTCGATCGCTAGCGGGCGGGAGACCCAGTACTTC
CDR3aa: CAISESIASGRETQYF
j_gene: TRBJ2-5
d_gene: TRBD2
abundance: many
len: 16
v_gene: TRBV10-3

CDR3nt: TGTGCCAGCAGATCGGACGGGGAGACCCAGTACTTC
CDR3aa: CASRSDGETQYF
j_gene: TRBJ2-5
d_gene: -
abundance: many
len: 12
v_gene: TRBV12-3/TRBV12-4

CDR3nt: TGCGCCAGCAGCACCCTGGGACAGGGGATTTCGTACGAGCAGTACTTC
CDR3aa: CASSTLGQGISYEQYF
j_gene: TRBJ2-7
d_gene: TRBD1
abundance: many
len: 16
v_gene: TRBV5-1

CDR3nt: TGTGCCAGCAGCCCCGGGACTAGCTTCGATACGCAGTATTTT
CDR3aa: CASSPGTSFDTQYF
j_gene: TRBJ2-3
d_gene: TRBD2
abundance: many
len: 14
v_gene: TRBV11-2

CDR3nt: TGTGCCAGCACTCCACTCAGGGGCTATAATTCACCCCTCCACTTT
CDR3aa: CASTPLRGYNSPLHF
j_gene: TRBJ1-6
d_gene: -
abundance: -
len: 15
v_gene: TRBV6-5

CDR3nt: TGTGCCAGCAGCCAAGATTATTCGAAGAGGGACAGTACTAACTATGGCTACACCTTC
CDR3aa: CASSQDYSKRDSTNYGYTF
j_gene: TRBJ1-2
d_gene: TRBD1
abundance: -
len: 19
v_gene: TRBV14

CDR3nt: TGTGCCAGCAGTTACTCGCTCCTGGACAGTCCGAACACTGAAGCTTTCTTT
CDR3aa: CASSYSLLDSPNTEAFF
j_gene: TRBJ1-1
d_gene: -
abundance: few
len: 17
v_gene: TRBV6-5

CDR3nt: TGCGCCAGCAGCTTCTTCTCTCCGGGGCAGCACCCGGGGGGATATGGCTACACCTTC
CDR3aa: CASSFFSPGQHPGGYGYTF
j_gene: TRBJ1-2
d_gene: -
abundance: -
len: 19
v_gene: TRBV5-1

CDR3nt: TGTGCCTGGGTGGTGCCCCCGTATGGCTACACCTTC
CDR3aa: CAWVVPPYGYTF
j_gene: TRBJ1-2
d_gene: -
abundance: few
len: 12
v_gene: TRBV30

CDR3nt: TGTGCCATCAGTGAGGGGTTCTTTAACTATGGCTACACCTTC
CDR3aa: CAISEGFFNYGYTF
j_gene: TRBJ1-2
d_gene: -
abundance: few
len: 14
v_gene: TRBV10-3

CDR3nt: TGTGCCAGCAGTTCAGGGACAGTGGCGTTCTTC
CDR3aa: CASSSGTVAFF
j_gene: TRBJ2-1
d_gene: TRBD1
abundance: few
len: 11
v_gene: TRBV12-3/TRBV12-4

CDR3nt: TGTGCCAGCATCAGGGACGGCATGAACACTGAAGCTTTCTTT
CDR3aa: CASIRDGMNTEAFF
j_gene: TRBJ1-1
d_gene: -
abundance: -
len: 14
v_gene: TRBV6-5

CDR3nt: TGTGCCAGCAGCTTCGGAGCCCTTATCCTCTACAATGAGCAGTTCTTC
CDR3aa: CASSFGALILYNEQFF
j_gene: TRBJ2-1
d_gene: -
abundance: few
len: 16
v_gene: TRBV7-2